Below are 3 T cell receptor beta chains sequenced from a single sample in a study of CD8 T cells in Susac syndrome. A quantity of roughly 0.5 to 1 ug RNA underwent reverse transcription using random hexamers. MiXCR, run by TCRdb on the immunoSEQ multiplex PCR reads, gives a single entry per CDR3 protein. The sample comprises 50,000 to 65,000 distinct CDR3 sequences, over 85% of which are singletons, and nearly 0.2% rests with the top ten. The material sequenced was CD8+ T cells from PBMCs. The receptors were gathered from a human donor in good health.

The chain is built from TRBV5-1 and TRBJ1-1; D is undetermined. CDR3 length: 14 amino acids. The germline V and J ends were trimmed by 1 base and 5 bases, with 12 bases remaining between them. Germline assignment: CDR1 SGHRS and CDR2 YFSETQ. The chain's CDR3 is CASSLRHLGTEAFF. CDR3 DNA: TGCGCCAGCAGCTTGAGGCACCTAGGGACTGAAGCTTTCTTT.

J is TRBJ1-1 and V is TRBV30; D is unresolved. Germline V CDR1 and CDR2: GTSNPN, SVGIG (reference sequence). The V and J ends lost 5 bases and 7 bases respectively, with 17 bases between them. The CDR3 runs to 13 residues. The CDR3 loop reads CAWVFGRLGEAFF. CDR3 coding DNA: TGTGCCTGGGTCTTTGGTCGTTTGGGTGAAGCTTTCTTT.

In nucleotides, the CDR3 is TGTGCCAGCAGCTCCCCGGGACAGGGGGTCCCTTCTGGAGAAAACACCATATATTTT. Amino acid sequence: CASSSPGQGVPSGENTIYF. This chain joins TRBV7-6 and TRBJ1-3, with TRBD1 identical over 11 bases. The CDR3 covers 19 residues. J gave up 6 bases and V 4 bases, and 17 bases lay outside the gene matches. Per germline, CDR1 SGHVS and CDR2 FNYEAQ.